These T cell receptor beta chains were read from a single sample in a study of ipilimumab plus nivolumab after autologous stem cell transplantation. Data came from immunoSEQ multiplex PCR; TCRdb stores just in-frame clones and leaves some out. The table has tens of thousands of clones, about 83% seen once; the top ten hold roughly 2%. Sequencing used PBMCs, obtained in a trial of ipilimumab plus nivolumab as post-transplant consolidation. These receptors all stem from a male donor with diffuse large B-cell lymphoma. The CDR3 runs from the conserved cysteine through the conserved F or W. A D gene is named only where the DNA matches it firmly. Expanded clones are given a class, and other clones once, few, many or no size at all.

NA	TRBV7-2	NA	TRBJ1-2	TGTGCCAGCAGCTTAGCGCGCTCTAACTATGGCTACACCTTC	CASSLARSNYGYTF
NA	TRBV2	NA	TRBJ2-1	TGTGCCAGCAGCGGAATTCTAATCAACAATGAGCAGTTCTTC	CASSGILINNEQFF
NA	TRBV2	NA	TRBJ2-3	TGTGCCAGCAGTAAGCGGTCCACAGATACGCAGTATTTT	CASSKRSTDTQYF
NA	TRBV7-9	NA	TRBJ1-1	TGTGCCAGCAGCTCCTCCCCCGGGACGACTGAAGCTTTCTTT	CASSSSPGTTEAFF
NA	TRBV11-2	NA	TRBJ2-7	TGTGCCAGCAGCTTCGGGGCCTGGGGCGAGCAGTACTTC	CASSFGAWGEQYF
NA	TRBV10-1	TRBD1	TRBJ1-2	TGCGCCAGCACGTCCCAGGGGGAAAACTATGGCTACACCTTC	CASTSQGENYGYTF
once	TRBV15	NA	TRBJ2-7	TGTGCCACCAGCAGGGATCTAGCTTCCCACGAGCAGTACTTC	CATSRDLASHEQYF
few	TRBV5-6	NA	TRBJ1-1	TGTGCCAGCAGCCCCCGTTACAGGGCTAACACTGAAGCTTTCTTT	CASSPRYRANTEAFF
NA	TRBV6-5	TRBD2	TRBJ2-1	TGTGCCAGCAGTTTACTACTAGCGGGGGGTCGGAATGAGCAGTTCTTC	CASSLLLAGGRNEQFF
NA	TRBV19	TRBD2	TRBJ2-3	TGTGCCAGTAGTACCCCGGGACTAGCGGGAGCAGATACGCAGTATTTT	CASSTPGLAGADTQYF
NA	TRBV5-1	NA	TRBJ2-1	TGCGCCAGCAGCTCTTTGGGGAGCAATGAGCAGTTCTTC	CASSSLGSNEQFF
once	TRBV9	TRBD2	TRBJ2-7	TGTGCCAGCAGCGTAGGGCTAGCGGGGGAGTCCTACGAGCAGTACTTC	CASSVGLAGESYEQYF
medium-sized	TRBV6-5	NA	TRBJ1-1	TGTGCCAGCAGTTACTCCCTACAAAGCCTTACTGAAGCTTTCTTT	CASSYSLQSLTEAFF
NA	TRBV13	NA	TRBJ1-1	TGTGCCAGCAGGGTCCCGGAGGGCACTGAAGCTTTCTTT	CASRVPEGTEAFF
NA	TRBV15	NA	TRBJ2-3	TGTGCCACCAGCAGTGGCTGGGATACGCAGTATTTT	CATSSGWDTQYF